The 29 T cell receptor beta chains below were found in one sample sequenced in a study of T cells after yellow fever vaccination. TCRdb used MiXCR to reprocess the 5' RACE reads, holding one entry per CDR3 protein. The sample records 500,000 to 650,000 distinct CDR3 sequences, roughly a sixth being singletons. The starting material was PBMCs, obtained 5 days after the first yellow fever vaccination. These receptors were taken from a man between 18 and 35 years old who received the YFV17D yellow fever vaccine.

This sequence joins TRBV3-1 and TRBJ2-7; the D call may be TRBD1 or TRBD2 (5 bases each). Germline-derived CDR1 and CDR2 are LGHDT and YNNKEL (reference sequence). The CDR3 covers 12 residues. The ends were cut back, 8 bases at V and 5 bases at J, with 13 bases in the middle. CDR3 region: CASSQGDHEQYV. In DNA form, the CDR3 reads TGTGCCAGCTCCCAAGGGGACCACGAGCAGTACGTC.

The chain carries TRBV20-1 and TRBJ2-3, with D perhaps being TRBD1 or TRBD2 (5 bases each). CDR1 DFQATT and CDR2 SNEGSKA come from the germline V gene (reference sequence). This CDR3 is built from 13 residues. Deletions cut 3 bases from V and 6 bases from J, with 13 bases between. CDR3 amino acids: CSARGTGDDTQYF. As DNA, the CDR3 is TGCAGTGCTAGGGGGACCGGGGATGATACGCAGTATTTT.

V gene TRBV9 combines with J gene TRBJ2-3; D ambiguous. The CDR3 extends over 15 amino acids. Germline values: CDR1 SGDLS, CDR2 YYNGEE. Trimming removed 1 base from V and 0 bases from J, with 9 bases in between. CDR3 protein: CASSVTGTSTDTQYF. The CDR3 bases are TGTGCCAGCAGCGTAACCGGTACTAGCACAGATACGCAGTATTTT.

The rearrangement links TRBV18 to TRBJ1-2; 9 bases line up with TRBD1. This CDR3 region has 16 residues. After removal of 4 bases from V and 4 bases from J, the junction contained 10 bases not matched to a gene. The V gene's germline CDR1 is KGHSH and CDR2 LQKENI. The CDR3, as DNA: TGTGCCAGCTCACTCAACGGACAGGGGCCCATCTATGGCTACACCTTC. Protein product: CASSLNGQGPIYGYTF.

The chain employs TRBV7-2 and TRBJ2-7, with D uncertain. Germline V gives CDR1 SGHTA, CDR2 FQGNSA. The CDR3 consists of 15 residues. With 5 bases removed from V and 0 bases from J, the gap between germline ends came to 14 bases. CDR3 loop: CASSAGGSSSYEQYV. Written as DNA, the CDR3 is TGTGCCAGCAGCGCCGGTGGCTCCAGCTCCTACGAGCAGTACGTC.

The chain links TRBV20-1 to TRBJ2-3; 9 positions match TRBD2. The J segment lost 3 bases and the V segment lost 6 bases, leaving 4 bases of the junction unmatched. From germline, CDR1 is DFQATT and CDR2 SNEGSKA (reference sequence). The CDR3 has 13 residues. The CDR3 region is CSAAGGATDTQYF. The CDR3 DNA sequence: TGCAGTGCAGCGGGGGGAGCGACAGATACGCAGTATTTT.

V is TRBV5-6 and J is TRBJ2-7; TRBD1 is a possible D gene (5 bases). Trimming stripped 3 bases from V and 3 bases from J, with 10 bases between. CDR3 length: 13 residues. Per germline, CDR1 SGHDT and CDR2 YYEEEE. In nucleotides, the CDR3 is TGTGCCAGCAGCTGGAACAGGTACTACGAGCAGTACGTC. Its translation is CASSWNRYYEQYV.

In its sample, this clonotype was seen a few times. As DNA, the CDR3 is TGTGCCAGCAGTTACACGACAGGCTACGAGCAGTACTTC. Translation: CASSYTTGYEQYF. The V call is TRBV6-5, the J call TRBJ2-7; TRBD1 might be the D (6 bases). From germline, CDR1 is MNHEY and CDR2 SVGAGI. The V end was cut by 2 bases, the J end by 3 bases, with 8 bases between. The CDR3 runs 13 residues.

Ten or more counts support this clonotype. This chain uses TRBV7-8 with TRBJ2-1; TRBD1 aligns across 7 bases. Germline CDR1 and CDR2: SGHVS and FQNEAQ. V lost 3 bases and J lost 4; bases outside the gene matches: 6. The CDR3 has 15 residues. DNA for the CDR3: TGTGCCAGCAGCTTGGAAAGGACAGGTTACAATGAGCAGTTCTTC. Translating gives CASSLERTGYNEQFF.

The chain links TRBV6-2 or TRBV6-3 to TRBJ1-6; D ambiguous. Trimming left V 6 bases short and J 4 bases short, with 13 bases between. This CDR3 is built from 15 residues. Germline-derived CDR1 and CDR2 are MNHEY and SVGEGT. The CDR3 is CASSAGRDYNSPLHF. As DNA, the CDR3 is TGTGCCAGCAGCGCCGGCAGAGATTATAATTCACCCCTCCACTTT.

The chain combines TRBV5-4 with TRBJ2-5, with unresolved D. Germline assignment: CDR1 SGHNT and CDR2 YYREEE (reference sequence). The V gene lost 5 bases and the J gene lost 1 base, with 18 bases spanning the gap. This CDR3 comprises 16 residues. The CDR3 here is CASSSTYSESQETQYF. The DNA of the CDR3 is TGTGCCAGCAGTTCTACATACTCGGAGAGCCAAGAGACCCAGTACTTC.

The V and J genes are TRBV6-2 or TRBV6-3 and TRBJ2-5; TRBD1 agrees at 7 bases. Germline CDR1 and CDR2: MNHEY and SVGEGT. The CDR3 has 15 residues. J lost 4 bases, V lost 2 bases, and 7 bases had no gene match. As DNA, the CDR3 is TGTGCCAGCAGTTACCCCACAGGGGATGTAGAGACCCAGTACTTC. This translates into CASSYPTGDVETQYF.

The chain has TRBV20-1 and TRBJ2-7; D unresolved. CDR1 and CDR2 (germline): DFQATT, SNEGSKA (reference sequence). V lost 3 bases to trimming and J lost 1 base, with 13 bases between them. This CDR3 is 14 amino acids long. The CDR3 coding sequence is TGCAGTGCTAGTCCCGGAGACCTTTCCTACGAGCAGTACGTC. Protein: CSASPGDLSYEQYV.

In this sample, this clonotype turned up a few times. The V gene is TRBV27, the J gene TRBJ2-4; the D is unclear. CDR1 is MNHEY, CDR2 SMNVEV, per germline (reference sequence). Between the trimmed V and J ends, which lost 6 bases and 4 bases, there was a span of 10 bases. This CDR3 has 13 residues. CDR3 sequence (DNA): TGTGCCAGCAGCCGTCCCGGGAAAAACATTCAGTACTTC. Protein: CASSRPGKNIQYF.

J is TRBJ2-1 and V is TRBV9; D may correspond to TRBD1 or TRBD2 (5 bases each). Deletions cut 0 bases from V and 2 bases from J, with 12 bases between. The CDR3 loop spans 16 amino acids. In germline, CDR1 is SGDLS, CDR2 YYNGEE. The CDR3 region has the DNA TGTGCCAGCAGCGTAGGGGTCGGGACGACCTACAATGAGCAGTTCTTC. Translation: CASSVGVGTTYNEQFF.

This clonotype was observed a handful of times. The chain carries TRBV4-1 and TRBJ1-4, with D perhaps TRBD1 (6 bases). The germline V and J ends were trimmed by 4 bases and 4 bases, with 10 bases remaining between them. CDR1 is MGHRA and CDR2 is YSYEKL in the germline V gene. This CDR3 region has 14 residues. CDR3 bases: TGCGCCAGCAGCCCCGGGACATTTAATGAAAAACTGTTTTTT. Its translation is CASSPGTFNEKLFF.

In its sample, this clonotype was seen a few times. The V and J genes are TRBV18 and TRBJ2-3, with D maybe TRBD1 (8 bases). The CDR3 covers 15 residues. Looked up from germline, CDR1 is KGHSH and CDR2 is LQKENI. Trimming removed 5 bases at V and 3 bases at J, with 15 bases between. Here the CDR3 reads CASSFGQGGTDTQYF. The CDR3 DNA reads as TGTGCCAGCTCATTCGGACAGGGAGGGACAGATACGCAGTATTTT.

This clonotype was found a few times. The chain has TRBV5-1 and TRBJ2-1; TRBD1 matches 9 bases. The CDR3 contains 15 residues. CDR1 is SGHRS, CDR2 YFSETQ, per germline. Trimming took 5 bases from V and 7 from J; bases not matched to a gene: 10. The CDR3 here is CASRAGTGRVNEQFF. For the CDR3, the DNA is TGCGCCAGCAGGGCCGGGACAGGGAGAGTTAATGAGCAGTTCTTC.

This chain uses TRBV5-1 with TRBJ1-1; D gene ambiguous. V was trimmed by 4 bases and J by 0 bases, leaving 13 bases between them. CDR3 size: 15 residues. Germline CDR1 SGHRS, CDR2 YFSETQ. The CDR3 DNA is TGCGCCAGCAGCACGGCAGAAGTAATGAACACTGAAGCTTTCTTT. Translation: CASSTAEVMNTEAFF. Based on the CDR3 plus reference TRBV5-1 and TRBJ1-1, the full variable domain is KAGVTQTPRYLIKTRGQQVTLSCSPISGHRSVSWYQQTPGQGLQFLFEYFSETQRNKGNFPGRFSGRQFSNSRSEMNVSTLELGDSALYLCASSTAEVMNTEAFFGQGTRLTVV.

This clonotype was counted only a few times. This chain uses TRBV20-1 with TRBJ2-3, with TRBD2 as a possible D gene (6 bases). Trimming left V 0 bases short and J 2 bases short, with 18 bases between. The V gene's germline CDR1 is DFQATT and CDR2 SNEGSKA (reference sequence). This CDR3 contains 17 residues. CDR3 nucleotides: TGCAGTGCTAGAGATCGGGGGACGGGGAGCGCCACAGATACGCAGTATTTT. Protein sequence: CSARDRGTGSATDTQYF.

This clonotype appeared a few times. This chain uses TRBV12-3 or TRBV12-4 with TRBJ2-5, with 7 bases lining up with TRBD1. After removal of 4 bases from V and 4 bases from J, the junction contained 12 bases not matched to a gene. This CDR3 spans 16 amino acids. The CDR3 is CASSSRTGSVGETQYF. The CDR3 bases are TGTGCCAGCAGTTCGCGGACAGGTTCCGTAGGAGAGACCCAGTACTTC.

This clonotype was counted a few times. Relative to the germline gene, one junction end is altered; a read error may explain this. The V and J genes are TRBV12-3 or TRBV12-4 and TRBJ1-2; 8 nucleotides match TRBD1. The CDR3 length is 16 residues. CDR3 bases: TGTGCCAGCAGTTCCCCATTTCAGGGGGCTAAATATGGCTACACCTTC. Translated: CASSSPFQGAKYGYTF.

This chain uses TRBV5-1 with TRBJ2-5; 8 positions match TRBD2. The junction had 9 bases not matched to a gene; V was cut back by 0 bases and J by 5 bases. CDR1 is SGHRS, CDR2 YFSETQ, per germline. This CDR3 region has 16 residues. The CDR3 loop is CASSLDWSGGGETQYF. The CDR3 bases are TGCGCCAGCAGCTTGGATTGGAGCGGGGGAGGTGAGACCCAGTACTTC.

This chain links TRBV15 with TRBJ2-3; no clear D. The CDR3 covers 12 residues. The germline V gene encodes CDR1 LNHNV and CDR2 YYDKDF (reference sequence). The ends were cut back, 1 base at V and 5 bases at J, with 4 bases in the middle. CDR3: CATSRGQDTQYF. Here the CDR3 DNA reads TGTGCCACCAGCAGAGGTCAAGATACGCAGTATTTT.

This clonotype has just a few counts. The chain carries TRBV7-9 and TRBJ2-3, with a possible D match to TRBD2 (5 bases). Looked up from germline, CDR1 is SEHNR and CDR2 is FQNEAQ (reference sequence). There are 14 residues in the CDR3. Trimming cost V 4 bases and J 7 bases, with 15 bases left between them. CDR3 sequence: CASSSSLLEHTQYF. In nucleotides, the CDR3 is TGTGCCAGCAGCTCCTCCTTACTAGAGCATACGCAGTATTTT.

This clonotype was found many times. A read error may produce the germline difference seen at one junction end. This chain links TRBV5-1 with TRBJ2-3, with 7 bases that match TRBD2. Looked up from germline, CDR1 is SGHRS and CDR2 is YFSETQ. This CDR3 region has 15 residues. The CDR3 loop reads CASSLGLAATDTQYF. The CDR3 coding sequence is TGTGCCAGCAGCTTAGGGCTAGCGGCCACAGATACGCAGTATTTT.

This clonotype was seen a handful of times. CDR3 sequence (DNA): TGTGCCAGCAGCGGCCGGGAATTCTCCTACAATGAGCAGTTCTTC. Amino acid sequence: CASSGREFSYNEQFF. The genes are TRBV12-3 or TRBV12-4 and TRBJ2-1; D possibly corresponds to TRBD2 (5 bases). V lost 6 bases and J 0 bases, leaving 12 bases between the germline ends. This CDR3 has 15 amino acids.

This chain connects TRBV6-1 to TRBJ1-2; TRBD1 matches at 7 bases. From germline, CDR1 is MNHNS and CDR2 SASEGT. V shed 6 bases, J shed 3 bases, and the junction held 7 bases outside the gene matches. CDR3 length: 14 residues. The DNA of the CDR3 is TGTGCCAGCAGGCCGGGACAGCGTTACTATGGCTACACCTTC. Translating it yields CASRPGQRYYGYTF.

This clonotype was observed a handful of times. The chain has TRBV25-1 and TRBJ1-2, with D possibly TRBD1 on 5 matching bases. The CDR3 runs to 16 residues. CDR1 is MGHDK and CDR2 is SYGVNS in the germline V gene. With 4 bases removed from V and 3 bases from J, the gap between germline ends came to 18 bases. The CDR3 spells CASSGGGPRPYYGYTF. CDR3 bases: TGTGCCAGCAGTGGTGGGGGTCCGCGCCCCTACTATGGCTACACCTTC.